A single sample is the source of the 18 T cell receptor beta chains below, sequenced in a study of T cell changes during pregnancy in multiple sclerosis (dated by TCRdb to between 2018 and 2020). Library preparation used the immunoSEQ multiplex PCR assay. The table was pulled from immuneACCESS by TCRdb, which kept in-frame rearrangements only. Such tables lose some clones; where checked, under half of the loss comes from unresolved V genes, and the rest has no known cause. In this sample the table shows 80,000 to 100,000 clones, just over 90% of which occur a single time. Around 0.8% of the sample is held by the ten biggest clonotypes. Sequencing used peripheral blood, obtained in the second trimester of pregnancy. The receptor source for this set is a female donor in good health, enrolled as a control in a pregnancy study.

The chain joins TRBV28 to TRBJ2-2; 7 nucleotides agree with TRBD2. The CDR3 contains 15 residues. With V trimmed by 3 bases and J by 4 bases, 5 bases remained unmatched. Germline assignment: CDR1 MDHEN and CDR2 SYDVKM. CDR3 nucleotides: TGTGCCAGCAGTTTCGCGGGAGATGGCACCGGGGAGCTGTTTTTT. Protein sequence: CASSFAGDGTGELFF. Drawing the rest from reference TRBV28 and TRBJ2-2, the complete variable domain is DVKVTQSSRYLVKRTGEKVFLECVQDMDHENMFWYRQDPGLGLRLIYFSYDVKMKEKGDIPEGYSVSREKKERFSLILESASTNQTSMYLCASSFAGDGTGELFFGEGSRLTVL.

The chain recombines TRBV9 with TRBJ2-7, with a tentative D call TRBD1 (5 bases). CDR3 length: 14 residues. The germline V gene encodes CDR1 SGDLS and CDR2 YYNGEE. The V and J ends lost 2 bases and 1 base respectively, with 10 bases between them. DNA of the CDR3: TGTGCCAGCAGCGTGGACACGACATCCTACGAGCAGTACTTC. This gives the protein CASSVDTTSYEQYF.

The chain combines TRBV4-3 with TRBJ1-5; D call uncertain. V dropped 1 base and J dropped 2 bases, with 9 bases sitting between them. This CDR3 has 15 residues. The germline CDR1 and CDR2 sequences are LGHNA and YSLEER. In DNA, the CDR3 is TGCGCCAGCAGCCAAGGCGCGGAGGGCAATCAGCCCCAGCATTTT. It specifies CASSQGAEGNQPQHF.

The chain recombines TRBV28 with TRBJ1-3; 7 nucleotides match TRBD1. CDR1 is MDHEN, CDR2 SYDVKM, per germline. V dropped 5 bases and J dropped 5; count of bases not matched to a gene: 9. The CDR3 spans 15 residues. Here the CDR3 reads CASSTRATGRNTIYF. The CDR3, as DNA: TGTGCCAGCAGTACACGTGCGACAGGGCGAAACACCATATATTTT.

This rearrangement joins TRBV19 to TRBJ1-5, with D possibly matching TRBD1 (6 bases). From germline, CDR1 is LNHDA and CDR2 SQIVND (reference sequence). CDR3 size: 16 residues. V lost 1 base and J lost 6, with 16 bases in between. CDR3 bases: TGTGCCAGTAGTATAGGGGTGGGGGCGATAGGTCAGCCCCAGCATTTT. Amino acids: CASSIGVGAIGQPQHF.

A single count supports this clone. The V gene is TRBV9, the J gene TRBJ2-2; 8 bases match TRBD1. The CDR3 covers 16 residues. The V gene's germline CDR1 is SGDLS and CDR2 YYNGEE. V lost 4 bases and J lost 0; bases outside the gene matches: 5. In DNA, the CDR3 is TGTGCCAGCAGCCCCAGGACAGGGTCGAACACCGGGGAGCTGTTTTTT. Residues: CASSPRTGSNTGELFF.

J is TRBJ2-3 and V is TRBV5-4; TRBD2 might be the D (5 bases). CDR3 length equals 16 residues. The germline V and J ends were trimmed by 0 bases and 0 bases, with 11 bases remaining between them. Germline loops: CDR1 SGHNT, CDR2 YYREEE (reference sequence). CDR3 sequence reads: CASSLDPAVSTDTQYF. Written as DNA, the CDR3 is TGTGCCAGCAGCTTGGACCCAGCGGTGAGCACAGATACGCAGTATTTT.

This clone is a singleton in its sample. The gene calls are TRBV19 and TRBJ2-3, with 12 bases that match TRBD1. The germline gives CDR1 LNHDA, CDR2 SQIVND (reference sequence). The CDR3 contains 15 residues. V trimming: 5 bases; J trimming: 6 bases; junction bases outside the gene matches: 6. The CDR3 reads CASSSPGQGADTQYF. Here the CDR3 DNA reads TGTGCCAGTAGTTCGCCGGGACAGGGGGCCGATACGCAGTATTTT.

V is TRBV28 and J is TRBJ2-7; 7 nucleotides agree with TRBD2. Germline trimming cut 4 bases from V and 2 bases from J; bases unmatched to any gene: 14. CDR3 size: 17 residues. Per germline, CDR1 MDHEN and CDR2 SYDVKM. CDR3 amino acids: CASSSRFGTGGTYEQYF. The CDR3 DNA is TGTGCCAGCAGTTCCCGGTTCGGTACGGGGGGAACCTACGAGCAGTACTTC.

The rearrangement joins TRBV7-5 to TRBJ1-5. TRBV7-5 corresponds to a pseudogene. The CDR3 has 12 residues. This CDR3 is CAPYSEGQPQHF. The CDR3 DNA reads TGTGCCCCTTATTCGGAGGGACAGCCCCAGCATTTT.

The J gene is TRBJ1-2, the V gene TRBV28; 10 bases fit TRBD1. The CDR3 is 16 amino acids. With 10 bases clipped from V and 2 bases from J, the junction kept 13 bases outside the gene matches. In germline, CDR1 is MDHEN, CDR2 SYDVKM. The CDR3 bases are TGTGCCATCCCCCTGACAGGGGGCAATTTAAACTATGGCTACACCTTC. It translates to CAIPLTGGNLNYGYTF.

The chain couples TRBV6-4 to TRBJ2-1; TRBD1 matches at 7 bases. CDR3 size: 14 residues. V lost 7 bases to trimming and J lost 6 bases; unmatched junction nucleotides: 9. CDR1 and CDR2 from the germline V gene are MRHNA and SNTAGT. The CDR3 reads CASTLDRVSNEQFF. In DNA form, the CDR3 reads TGTGCCAGCACCCTAGACAGGGTGAGCAATGAGCAGTTCTTC.

The V and J genes are TRBV30 and TRBJ1-1; no reliable D call. Germline V gene sequence: CDR1 GTSNPN, CDR2 SVGIG (reference sequence). V lost 7 bases to trimming and J lost 5 bases, with 14 bases between them. The CDR3 has 12 amino acids. The CDR3 loop is CAFPQEHTEAFF. The DNA for the CDR3 is TGTGCCTTCCCGCAGGAACATACTGAAGCTTTCTTT.

This rearrangement joins TRBV6-5 to TRBJ2-5; 10 bases are a match to TRBD1. V was pared by 4 bases and J by 4 bases, with 9 bases of the junction left unmatched. The length of the CDR3 is 16 residues. In germline, CDR1 is MNHEY, CDR2 SVGAGI. The CDR3 is CASSLRDRGRGETQYF. In DNA form, the CDR3 reads TGTGCCAGCAGTTTGCGGGACAGGGGAAGAGGAGAGACCCAGTACTTC.

This clone appeared a single time. V usage is TRBV28 and J usage is TRBJ1-4; a weak D match, TRBD1 (5 bases). The germline V gene has CDR1 MDHEN and CDR2 SYDVKM. CDR3 length: 15 amino acids. Deletions cut 8 bases from V and 2 bases from J, with 15 bases between. CDR3 residues: CASGFFAGTNEKLFF. CDR3 nucleotide sequence: TGTGCCAGCGGGTTCTTTGCAGGGACTAATGAAAAACTGTTTTTT.

The chain has TRBV19 and TRBJ1-5, with D unresolved. CDR1 and CDR2 from the germline V gene are LNHDA and SQIVND (reference sequence). The V end was cut by 3 bases, the J end by 4 bases, with 10 bases between. The CDR3 consists of 14 residues. The CDR3 spells CASSISVPNQPQHF. In DNA form, the CDR3 reads TGTGCCAGTAGTATTTCGGTCCCGAATCAGCCCCAGCATTTT.

The rearrangement links TRBV5-1 to TRBJ1-4; maybe TRBD1 (6 bases). The CDR3 loop spans 14 amino acids. Looked up from germline, CDR1 is SGHRS and CDR2 is YFSETQ. Between the trimmed V and J ends, which lost 7 bases and 8 bases, there was a span of 18 bases. CDR3 sequence reads: CASSSTGLGEKLFF. In nucleotides, the CDR3 is TGCGCCAGCTCGTCGACAGGCCTAGGGGAAAAACTGTTTTTT.

The J gene is TRBJ1-2, the V gene TRBV5-1; 10 bases map to TRBD1. V dropped 4 bases and J dropped 4; count of bases not matched to a gene: 10. Germline CDR1 reads SGHRS; CDR2 reads YFSETQ. The CDR3 spans 16 residues. The CDR3 reads CASSTLGQGPIYGYTF. The CDR3 coding sequence is TGCGCCAGCAGCACACTGGGACAGGGGCCCATCTATGGCTACACCTTC.